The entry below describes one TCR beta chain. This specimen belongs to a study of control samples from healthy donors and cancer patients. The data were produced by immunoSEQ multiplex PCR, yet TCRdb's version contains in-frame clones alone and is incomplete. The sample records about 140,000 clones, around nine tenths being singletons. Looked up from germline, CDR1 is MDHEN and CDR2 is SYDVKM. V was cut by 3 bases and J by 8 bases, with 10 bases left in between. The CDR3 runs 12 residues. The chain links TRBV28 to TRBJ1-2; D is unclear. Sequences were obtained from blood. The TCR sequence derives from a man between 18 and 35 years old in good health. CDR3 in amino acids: CASSFSRPGYTF. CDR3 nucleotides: TGTGCCAGCAGTTTCTCCCGACCCGGCTACACCTTC.